The clone carrying this TCR beta chain was seen only a few times. Antigen specificity is unknown. This sample's time point: newly diagnosed GD, antithyroid drugs for less than 3 months. Isolated PBMC RNA provided the starting material for the TCR library. The entry originates in a study of regulatory T cells in long-lasting Graves disease. Findings of the study overall: The researchers studied only peripheral blood, not thyroid tissue.

CDR3 regions were amplified by Arm-PCR using iRepertoire HTBI primers to build TCR beta libraries. MiXCR, run by TCRdb on the multiplex PCR reads, gives a single entry per CDR3 protein. Among about 470,000 distinct CDR3 sequences listed, around 14% were seen once. Germline lookup yields CDR1 SGHDN and CDR2 FVKESK. The CDR3 runs to 13 residues. Trimming cost V 2 bases and J 6 bases, with 8 bases left between them. The sample also formed part of further work on T cells in Graves' hyperthyroidism and ophthalmopathy.

The chain carries TRBV14 and TRBJ2-1; D call uncertain. The source of this sequence is a woman aged 25 to 39 with Graves disease. The source was peripheral blood mononuclear cells (PBMCs), collected at new diagnosis, from a patient treated with antithyroid drugs. The CDR3 protein is CASSQFIGNEQFF. CDR3 DNA sequence: TGTGCCAGCAGCCAATTTATTGGCAATGAGCAGTTCTTC.